The clone carrying this T cell receptor beta chain occurred a few times. This record comes from a study of blood T cell repertoires in COVID-19. Study details: Sites across the United States, Italy and Spain contributed samples from acute and convalescent COVID-19. T cells, B-cell-depleted T cells, or PBMCs supplied cDNA or gDNA.

Per the authors' pipeline: For nucleated cells, counts were estimated from reference gene primer amplification. The assay was immunoSEQ multiplex PCR, and TCRdb's table has in-frame clones only and misses some. V and J calls and clone size follow that table, whereas D and trimming were derived from the DNA. The repertoire includes a few hundred thousand clones, roughly four fifths of them detected once, and approximately 1.8% sits in the top ten. The TCR comes from a man aged 25 to 45 who had recovered from COVID-19. The sequenced sample consisted of peripheral blood.

CDR3 nucleotides: TGTGCCAGCAGAAGGACAGACTCCTACGAGCAGTACGTC. Protein sequence: CASRRTDSYEQYV. V gene TRBV28 combines with J gene TRBJ2-7; D may be TRBD1 (6 bases). The CDR3 contains 13 residues. The V end was cut by 6 bases, the J end by 0 bases, with 9 bases between. In germline, CDR1 is MDHEN, CDR2 SYDVKM.